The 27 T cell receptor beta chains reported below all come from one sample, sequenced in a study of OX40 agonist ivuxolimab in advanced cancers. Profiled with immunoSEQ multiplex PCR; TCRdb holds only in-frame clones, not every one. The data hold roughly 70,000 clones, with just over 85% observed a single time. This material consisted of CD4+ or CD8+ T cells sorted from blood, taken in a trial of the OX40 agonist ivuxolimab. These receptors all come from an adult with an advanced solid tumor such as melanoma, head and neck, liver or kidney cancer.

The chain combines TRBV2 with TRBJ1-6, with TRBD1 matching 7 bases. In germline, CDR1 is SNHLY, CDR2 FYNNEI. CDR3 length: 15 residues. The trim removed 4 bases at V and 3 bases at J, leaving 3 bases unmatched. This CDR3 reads CASSVRQGYNSPLHF. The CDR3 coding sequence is TGTGCCAGCAGTGTTCGACAGGGCTATAATTCACCCCTCCACTTT.

CDR3 amino acids: CASSLGGQTGANVLTF. The DNA for the CDR3 is TGTGCCAGCAGCTTGGGGGGGCAGACTGGGGCCAACGTCCTGACTTTC. The chain couples TRBV13 to TRBJ2-6; a weak D match, TRBD2 (7 bases). With 3 bases removed from V and 2 bases from J, the gap between germline ends came to 11 bases. The CDR3 runs 16 residues. Germline CDR1 and CDR2: PRHDT and FYEKMQ (reference sequence).

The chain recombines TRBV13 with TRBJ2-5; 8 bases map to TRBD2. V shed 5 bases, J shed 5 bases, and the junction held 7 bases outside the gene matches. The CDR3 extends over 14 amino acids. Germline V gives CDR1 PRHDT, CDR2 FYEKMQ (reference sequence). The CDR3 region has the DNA TGTGCCAGCAGCACCGGGACTAGGGGGGAGACCCAGTACTTC. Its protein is CASSTGTRGETQYF.

The CDR3 sequence: CASSSLGGSSLKSYEQYF. In DNA form, the CDR3 reads TGTGCCAGCAGCTCCCTGGGAGGGTCTAGCTTAAAATCCTACGAGCAGTACTTC. The chain combines TRBV7-7 with TRBJ2-7; TRBD2 matches at 7 bases. J gave up 1 base and V 4 bases, and 16 bases lay outside the gene matches. Germline V gene sequence: CDR1 SSHAT, CDR2 FNYEAQ (reference sequence). This CDR3 has 18 residues.

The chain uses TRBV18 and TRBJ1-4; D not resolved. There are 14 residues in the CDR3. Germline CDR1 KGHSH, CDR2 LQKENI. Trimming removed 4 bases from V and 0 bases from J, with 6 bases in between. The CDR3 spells CASSLSATNEKLFF. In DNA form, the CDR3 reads TGTGCCAGCTCACTAAGTGCAACTAATGAAAAACTGTTTTTT.

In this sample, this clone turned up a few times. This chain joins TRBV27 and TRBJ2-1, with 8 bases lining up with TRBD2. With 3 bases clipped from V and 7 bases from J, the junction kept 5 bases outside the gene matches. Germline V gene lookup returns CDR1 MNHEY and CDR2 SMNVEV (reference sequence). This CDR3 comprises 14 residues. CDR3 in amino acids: CASSFSGTGNEQFF. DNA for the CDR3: TGTGCCAGCAGTTTTAGCGGGACTGGAAATGAGCAGTTCTTC.

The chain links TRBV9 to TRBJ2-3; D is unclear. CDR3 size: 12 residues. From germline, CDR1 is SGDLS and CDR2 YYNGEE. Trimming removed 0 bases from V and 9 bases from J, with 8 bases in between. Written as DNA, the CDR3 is TGTGCCAGCAGCGTAGCCCTGGGGACGCAGTATTTT. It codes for CASSVALGTQYF.

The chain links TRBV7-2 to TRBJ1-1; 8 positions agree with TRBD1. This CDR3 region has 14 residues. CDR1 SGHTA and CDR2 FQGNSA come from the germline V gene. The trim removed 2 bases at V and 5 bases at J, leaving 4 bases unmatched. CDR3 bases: TGTGCCAGCAGCTTACAGGGGGCGAGGACTGAAGCTTTCTTT. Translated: CASSLQGARTEAFF.

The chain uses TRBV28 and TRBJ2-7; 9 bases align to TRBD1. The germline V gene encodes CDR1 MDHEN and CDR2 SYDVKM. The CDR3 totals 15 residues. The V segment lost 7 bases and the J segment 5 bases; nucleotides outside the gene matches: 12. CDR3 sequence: CASKEAGQGSDEQYF. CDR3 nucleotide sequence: TGTGCCAGCAAGGAGGCGGGACAGGGATCAGACGAGCAGTACTTC. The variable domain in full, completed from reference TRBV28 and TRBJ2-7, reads DVKVTQSSRYLVKRTGEKVFLECVQDMDHENMFWYRQDPGLGLRLIYFSYDVKMKEKGDIPEGYSVSREKKERFSLILESASTNQTSMYLCASKEAGQGSDEQYFGPGTRLTVT.

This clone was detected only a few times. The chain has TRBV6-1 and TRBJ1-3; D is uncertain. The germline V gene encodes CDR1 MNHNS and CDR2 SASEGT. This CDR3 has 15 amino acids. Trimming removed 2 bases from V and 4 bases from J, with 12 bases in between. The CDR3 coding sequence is TGTGCCAGCAGTGAATCGGTCACACTGGGAAACACCATATATTTT. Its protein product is CASSESVTLGNTIYF.

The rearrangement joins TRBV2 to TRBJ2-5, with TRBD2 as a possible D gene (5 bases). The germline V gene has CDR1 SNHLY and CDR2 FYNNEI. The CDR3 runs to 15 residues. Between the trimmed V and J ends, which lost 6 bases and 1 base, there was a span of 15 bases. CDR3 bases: TGTGCCAGCAGAGCCCAACTAGTACTCCAAGAGACCCAGTACTTC. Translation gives CASRAQLVLQETQYF.

For the CDR3, the DNA is TGTGCCTGGAGTGGAAGTTCGAACACCGGGGAGCTGTTTTTT. It yields the protein CAWSGSSNTGELFF. The gene calls are TRBV30 and TRBJ2-2; D is ambiguous. Germline V lookup: CDR1 GTSNPN, CDR2 SVGIG (reference sequence). Between the trimmed V and J ends, which lost 1 base and 0 bases, there was a span of 6 bases. The CDR3 is 14 amino acids.

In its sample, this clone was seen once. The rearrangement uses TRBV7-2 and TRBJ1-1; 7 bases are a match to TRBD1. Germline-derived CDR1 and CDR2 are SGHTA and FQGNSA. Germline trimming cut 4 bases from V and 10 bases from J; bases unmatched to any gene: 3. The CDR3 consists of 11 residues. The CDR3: CASSSAGGAFF. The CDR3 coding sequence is TGTGCCAGCAGCTCGGCAGGGGGAGCTTTCTTT.

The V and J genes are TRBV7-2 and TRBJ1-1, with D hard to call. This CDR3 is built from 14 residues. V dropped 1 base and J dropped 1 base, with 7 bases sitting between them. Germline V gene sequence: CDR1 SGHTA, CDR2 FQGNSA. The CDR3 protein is CASSLVYRNTEAFF. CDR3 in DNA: TGTGCCAGCAGCTTAGTTTACAGGAACACTGAAGCTTTCTTT.

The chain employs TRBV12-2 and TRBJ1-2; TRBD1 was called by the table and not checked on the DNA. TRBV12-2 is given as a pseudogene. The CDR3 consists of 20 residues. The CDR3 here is CASRFGTGVDSQHSNYGYTF. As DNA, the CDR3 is TGTGCAAGTCGCTTCGGTACCGGTGTGGACAGCCAACATTCTAACTATGGCTACACCTTC.

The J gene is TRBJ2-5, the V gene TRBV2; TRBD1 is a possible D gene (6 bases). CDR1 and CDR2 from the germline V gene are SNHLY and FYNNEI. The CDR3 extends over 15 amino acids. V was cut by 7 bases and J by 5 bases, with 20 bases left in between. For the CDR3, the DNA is TGTGCCAGCACGAAAAGGGGGAGTGTGGGGGAGACCCAGTACTTC. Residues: CASTKRGSVGETQYF.

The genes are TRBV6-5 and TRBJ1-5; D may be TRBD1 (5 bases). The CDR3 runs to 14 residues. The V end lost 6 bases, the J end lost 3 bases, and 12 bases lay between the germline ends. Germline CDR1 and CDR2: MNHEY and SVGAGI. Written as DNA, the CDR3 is TGTGCCAGCAGACTAGGAGGGGACAATCAGCCCCAGCATTTT. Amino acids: CASRLGGDNQPQHF.

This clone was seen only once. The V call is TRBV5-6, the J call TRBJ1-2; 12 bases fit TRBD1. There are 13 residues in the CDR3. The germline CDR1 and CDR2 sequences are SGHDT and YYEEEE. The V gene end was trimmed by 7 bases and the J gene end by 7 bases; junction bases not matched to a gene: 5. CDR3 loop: CASLGQGAFGYTF. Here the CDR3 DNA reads TGTGCCAGCCTGGGACAGGGGGCCTTTGGCTACACCTTC. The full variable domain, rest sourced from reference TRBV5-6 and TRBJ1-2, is DAGVTQSPTHLIKTRGQQVTLRCSPKSGHDTVSWYQQALGQGPQFIFQYYEEEERQRGNFPDRFSGHQFPNYSSELNVNALLLGDSALYLCASLGQGAFGYTFGSGTRLTVV.

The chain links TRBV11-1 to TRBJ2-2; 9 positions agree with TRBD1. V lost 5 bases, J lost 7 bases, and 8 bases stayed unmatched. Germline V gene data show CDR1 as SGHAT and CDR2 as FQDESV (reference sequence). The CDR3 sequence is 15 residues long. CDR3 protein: CASSRDRGKSGELFF. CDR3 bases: TGTGCCAGCAGCCGTGACAGGGGGAAAAGCGGGGAGCTGTTTTTT.

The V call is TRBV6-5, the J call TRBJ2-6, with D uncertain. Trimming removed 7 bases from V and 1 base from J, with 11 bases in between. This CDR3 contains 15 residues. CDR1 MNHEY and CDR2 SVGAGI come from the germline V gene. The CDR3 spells CASTPGWSGANVLTF. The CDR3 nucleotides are TGTGCCAGCACCCCAGGCTGGTCTGGGGCCAACGTCCTGACTTTC.

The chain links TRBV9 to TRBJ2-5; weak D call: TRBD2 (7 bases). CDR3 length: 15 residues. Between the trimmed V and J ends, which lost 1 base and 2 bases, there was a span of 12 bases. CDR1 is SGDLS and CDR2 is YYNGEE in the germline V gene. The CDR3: CASSVMAGAQETQYF. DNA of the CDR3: TGTGCCAGCAGCGTAATGGCGGGGGCGCAAGAGACCCAGTACTTC.

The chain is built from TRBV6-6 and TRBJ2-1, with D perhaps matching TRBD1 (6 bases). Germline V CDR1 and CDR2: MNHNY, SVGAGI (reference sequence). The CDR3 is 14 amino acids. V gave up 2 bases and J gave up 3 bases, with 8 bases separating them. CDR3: CASSYGTYYNEQFF. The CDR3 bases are TGTGCCAGCAGTTACGGGACATACTACAATGAGCAGTTCTTC.

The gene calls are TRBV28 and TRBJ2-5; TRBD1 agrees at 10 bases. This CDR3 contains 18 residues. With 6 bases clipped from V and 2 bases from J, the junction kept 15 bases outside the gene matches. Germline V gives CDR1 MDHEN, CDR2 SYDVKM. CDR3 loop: CASRDRGYNAGAQETQYF. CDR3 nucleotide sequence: TGTGCCAGCAGGGACAGGGGGTACAATGCTGGGGCACAAGAGACCCAGTACTTC.

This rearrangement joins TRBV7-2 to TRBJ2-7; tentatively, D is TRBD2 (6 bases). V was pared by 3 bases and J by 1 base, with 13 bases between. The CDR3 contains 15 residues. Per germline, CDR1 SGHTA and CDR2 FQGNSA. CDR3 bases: TGTGCCAGCAGCTTTGCGGGACTGCAGTCCTACGAGCAGTACTTC. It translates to CASSFAGLQSYEQYF. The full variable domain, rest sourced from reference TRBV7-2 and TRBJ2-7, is GAGVSQSPSNKVTEKGKDVELRCDPISGHTALYWYRQSLGQGLEFLIYFQGNSAPDKSGLPSDRFSAERTGGSVSTLTIQRTQQEDSAVYLCASSFAGLQSYEQYFGPGTRLTVT.

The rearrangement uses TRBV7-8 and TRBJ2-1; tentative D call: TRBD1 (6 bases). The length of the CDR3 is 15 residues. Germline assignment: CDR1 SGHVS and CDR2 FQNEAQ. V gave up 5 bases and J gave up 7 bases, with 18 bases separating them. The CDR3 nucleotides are TGTGCCAGCAGCCCGGGGACCTCCCAGGGGAATGAGCAGTTCTTC. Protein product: CASSPGTSQGNEQFF.

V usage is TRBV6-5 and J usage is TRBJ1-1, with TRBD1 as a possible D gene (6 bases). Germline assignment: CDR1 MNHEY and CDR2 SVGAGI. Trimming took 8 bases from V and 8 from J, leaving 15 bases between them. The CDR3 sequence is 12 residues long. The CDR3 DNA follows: TGTGCCAGCGCACGTGCAGGGGCGGAAGCTTTCTTT. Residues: CASARAGAEAFF.

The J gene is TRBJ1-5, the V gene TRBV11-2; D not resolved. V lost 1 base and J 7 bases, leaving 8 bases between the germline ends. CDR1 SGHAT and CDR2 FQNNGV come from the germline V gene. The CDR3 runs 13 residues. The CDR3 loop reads CASSLVGGQPQHF. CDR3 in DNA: TGTGCCAGCAGCTTAGTCGGCGGACAGCCCCAGCATTTT.